The next 27 T cell receptor beta chains were all read from a single sample in a study of cytomegalovirus exposure and HLA in healthy donors. Produced via immunoSEQ multiplex PCR; TCRdb's table is partial and in-frame only. The sample gives roughly 150,000 clones, around 96% of which show up once; 0.8% to 0.95% is in the top ten. Material: PBMCs. The origin of the receptors is a woman younger than 30 in good health and CMV-seronegative.

The chain links TRBV5-6 to TRBJ1-1; no clear D. From germline, CDR1 is SGHDT and CDR2 YYEEEE. The CDR3 has 18 amino acids. Trimming removed 0 bases from V and 3 bases from J, with 21 bases in between. The CDR3 reads CASSLDGKDWARYTEAFF. The CDR3 DNA reads TGTGCCAGCAGCTTGGACGGAAAAGATTGGGCCCGCTACACTGAAGCTTTCTTT.

Only a few counts were recorded for this clone. The J gene is TRBJ2-3, the V gene TRBV9; 13 bases map to TRBD2. From germline, CDR1 is SGDLS and CDR2 YYNGEE. The junction had 6 bases not matched to a gene; V was cut back by 0 bases and J by 2 bases. This CDR3 region has 18 residues. Written as DNA, the CDR3 is TGTGCCAGCAGCGTAGCCGAGACTAGCGGGGGGTTCACAGATACGCAGTATTTT. Amino acid sequence: CASSVAETSGGFTDTQYF.

This sequence joins TRBV7-2 and TRBJ2-7, with TRBD1 matching over 8 bases. The ends lost 4 bases at V and 0 bases at J; junction bases unmatched: 2. The CDR3 extends over 14 amino acids. Germline assignment: CDR1 SGHTA and CDR2 FQGNSA. The CDR3, as DNA: TGTGCCAGCAGCTCAGGACAGGGCTCCTACGAGCAGTACTTC. Its protein is CASSSGQGSYEQYF.

The V and J genes are TRBV7-9 and TRBJ2-7; D is undetermined. Trimming left V 6 bases short and J 3 bases short, with 9 bases between. This CDR3 is 12 amino acids long. Germline V gene lookup returns CDR1 SEHNR and CDR2 FQNEAQ (reference sequence). As DNA, the CDR3 is TGTGCCAGCAGGAGGTCAGACTACGAGCAGTACTTC. Translating it yields CASRRSDYEQYF.

The chain links TRBV29-1 to TRBJ2-3; perhaps TRBD2 as D (7 bases). The CDR3 spans 13 residues. V was shortened by 4 bases and J by 1 base, with 9 bases between the two germline ends. Germline V lookup: CDR1 SQVTM, CDR2 ANQGSEA. The CDR3 protein is CSVVGGGTDTQYF. Written as DNA, the CDR3 is TGCAGCGTTGTAGGGGGGGGCACAGATACGCAGTATTTT.

The V gene is TRBV6-5, the J gene TRBJ1-2; TRBD1 agrees at 8 bases. CDR1 is MNHEY, CDR2 SVGAGI, per germline. The CDR3 runs 13 residues. With 6 bases clipped from V and 6 bases from J, the junction kept 6 bases outside the gene matches. The CDR3 DNA is TGTGCCAGCAGCCAGGACAGGGTCAATGGCTACACCTTC. Protein: CASSQDRVNGYTF.

The rearrangement links TRBV6-1 to TRBJ1-2; 8 bases are shared with TRBD1. CDR3 length: 13 amino acids. V trimming: 5 bases; J trimming: 8 bases; junction bases outside the gene matches: 7. Germline loops: CDR1 MNHNS, CDR2 SASEGT. CDR3 bases: TGTGCCAGCAGTCGCAGGGGGCGTGAAGGCTACACCTTC. Translation gives CASSRRGREGYTF.

J is TRBJ2-7 and V is TRBV7-2; 9 positions agree with TRBD1. Germline assignment: CDR1 SGHTA and CDR2 FQGNSA. The trim removed 1 base at V and 3 bases at J, leaving 4 bases unmatched. The CDR3 is made up of 15 amino acids. The CDR3 protein is CASSLVGTGNYEQYF. In DNA form, the CDR3 reads TGTGCCAGCAGCTTAGTGGGGACAGGGAACTACGAGCAGTACTTC.

The rearrangement links TRBV5-1 to TRBJ2-2, with TRBD2 matching 7 bases. J lost 0 bases, V lost 1 base, and 0 bases had no gene match. Germline V gene lookup returns CDR1 SGHRS and CDR2 YFSETQ. This CDR3 contains 15 residues. CDR3 DNA sequence: TGCGCCAGCAGCTTGACTAGCGCGAACACCGGGGAGCTGTTTTTT. Amino acid sequence: CASSLTSANTGELFF.

This chain links TRBV6-5 with TRBJ1-2; D gene ambiguous. CDR1 and CDR2 from the germline V gene are MNHEY and SVGAGI. Trimming took off 2 bases at V and 8 bases at J, with 6 bases between the two ends. This CDR3 region has 11 residues. CDR3 sequence reads: CASSYGEGYTF. The CDR3 DNA reads TGTGCCAGCAGTTACGGGGAGGGCTACACCTTC.

The chain employs TRBV30 and TRBJ2-2; D is undetermined. Germline CDR1 is GTSNPN and CDR2 is SVGIG (reference sequence). Trimming removed 4 bases at V and 0 bases at J, with 6 bases between. The CDR3 spans 13 residues. CDR3 region: CAWTVTNTGELFF. The CDR3 DNA is TGTGCCTGGACGGTAACGAACACCGGGGAGCTGTTTTTT.

The chain is built from TRBV4-2 and TRBJ2-1, with 8 bases fitting TRBD2. This CDR3 comprises 18 residues. Germline lookup yields CDR1 LGHNA and CDR2 YNFKEQ. The V and J ends lost 0 bases and 0 bases, in that order; junction bases with no gene match: 7. CDR3 DNA: TGTGCCAGCAGCCAAGATCTGATAGCGGGGTTCTCCTACAATGAGCAGTTCTTC. This gives the protein CASSQDLIAGFSYNEQFF.

The chain links TRBV15 to TRBJ1-3; a possible D gene is TRBD1 (5 bases). Deletions cut 0 bases from V and 3 bases from J, with 12 bases between. The CDR3 is 16 amino acids. Germline lookup yields CDR1 LNHNV and CDR2 YYDKDF (reference sequence). CDR3 nucleotide sequence: TGTGCCACCAGCAGAGAGGGGGGGGAAGGTGGAAACACCATATATTTT. This codes for CATSREGGEGGNTIYF.

V gene TRBV29-1 combines with J gene TRBJ1-2; 7 positions agree with TRBD1. The germline V gene has CDR1 SQVTM and CDR2 ANQGSEA. The CDR3 sequence is 12 residues long. Losses at the gene ends were 7 bases for V and 7 bases for J; bases not matched to a gene: 9. CDR3 bases: TGCAGCGCCCAAGGGTGGGACAGTGGCTACACCTTC. This gives the protein CSAQGWDSGYTF.

This chain connects TRBV5-4 to TRBJ1-2; 10 bases agree with TRBD1. This CDR3 has 15 amino acids. V was pared by 4 bases and J by 4 bases, with 7 bases of the junction left unmatched. The germline V gene encodes CDR1 SGHNT and CDR2 YYREEE (reference sequence). In DNA, the CDR3 is TGTGCCAGCAGCCTACGACAGGGGGCTAGCTATGGCTACACCTTC. It yields the protein CASSLRQGASYGYTF.

The chain joins TRBV27 to TRBJ2-1, with 10 nucleotides matching TRBD2. Germline CDR1 is MNHEY and CDR2 is SMNVEV (reference sequence). The V and J ends lost 7 bases and 2 bases, in that order; junction bases with no gene match: 11. The CDR3 length is 17 residues. For the CDR3, the DNA is TGTGCCAGCAATAAGCGGGGGGGCCGTCAACCCTACAATGAGCAGTTCTTC. Translating it yields CASNKRGGRQPYNEQFF.

Note on this clone: The junction does not match germline at one end; this may be a read error. The chain combines TRBV11-2 with TRBJ1-1; D not resolved. CDR1 SGHAT and CDR2 FQNNGV come from the germline V gene. The CDR3 consists of 12 residues. DNA for the CDR3: TGTGCCAGCAGCCCTATAAACTCTGAACCTTTCTTT. Its translation: CASSPINSEPFF.

The chain couples TRBV7-9 to TRBJ2-1; D is perhaps TRBD2 (5 bases). Trimming stripped 6 bases from V and 6 bases from J, with 9 bases between. Germline loops: CDR1 SEHNR, CDR2 FQNEAQ (reference sequence). This CDR3 is 12 amino acids long. DNA for the CDR3: TGTGCCAGCAGGGACTTTGCCAATGAGCAGTTCTTC. Translated, it gives CASRDFANEQFF.

The chain recombines TRBV7-9 with TRBJ2-3, with 11 bases that match TRBD2. The J segment lost 3 bases and the V segment lost 5 bases, leaving 7 bases of the junction unmatched. The CDR3 runs to 16 residues. In germline, CDR1 is SEHNR, CDR2 FQNEAQ (reference sequence). CDR3 sequence reads: CASSEGLADITDTQYF. The CDR3 DNA is TGTGCCAGCAGCGAGGGACTAGCGGATATTACAGATACGCAGTATTTT.

The chain links TRBV6-6 to TRBJ2-7, with TRBD1 identical over 7 bases. With V trimmed by 6 bases and J by 0 bases, 8 bases remained unmatched. This CDR3 region has 15 residues. Looked up from germline, CDR1 is MNHNY and CDR2 is SVGAGI (reference sequence). As DNA, the CDR3 is TGTGCCAGCAGCTGGGACAGCTATAGCTCCTACGAGCAGTACTTC. Amino acids: CASSWDSYSSYEQYF.

This clone appeared a single time. The chain carries TRBV10-3 and TRBJ2-5; 9 positions match TRBD1. Trimming at V came to 2 bases and at J to 0 bases, leaving 4 bases not matched to a gene. This CDR3 comprises 16 residues. Germline V gene sequence: CDR1 ENHRY, CDR2 SYGVKD. CDR3 sequence: CAISEAGQGYQETQYF. In nucleotides, the CDR3 is TGTGCCATCAGTGAGGCTGGACAGGGGTACCAAGAGACCCAGTACTTC.

The J gene is TRBJ2-5, the V gene TRBV6-1, with 14 positions matching TRBD2. Germline loops: CDR1 MNHNS, CDR2 SASEGT. The J segment lost 5 bases and the V segment lost 3 bases, leaving 2 bases of the junction unmatched. The CDR3 totals 15 residues. The CDR3 spells CASSETSGGAETQYF. The CDR3 DNA follows: TGTGCCAGCAGTGAGACTAGCGGGGGGGCTGAGACCCAGTACTTC.

The rearrangement joins TRBV14 to TRBJ2-7; 8 bases line up with TRBD2. J lost 2 bases, V lost 4 bases, and 4 bases had no gene match. There are 14 residues in the CDR3. Germline CDR1 is SGHDN and CDR2 is FVKESK. The CDR3 here is CASSLGTRTYEQYF. In nucleotides, the CDR3 is TGTGCCAGCAGCCTCGGGACTAGAACCTACGAGCAGTACTTC.

This clone was observed a single time. The V call is TRBV6-5, the J call TRBJ2-3; D is undetermined. This CDR3 is built from 14 residues. V lost 3 bases and J lost 2, with 9 bases in between. Germline CDR1 and CDR2: MNHEY and SVGAGI. The CDR3 loop is CASSYRSDTDTQYF. The CDR3 DNA is TGTGCCAGCAGTTATAGGAGCGACACAGATACGCAGTATTTT.

The chain joins TRBV19 to TRBJ1-2; possibly TRBD1 for D (5 bases). The CDR3 runs to 15 residues. Germline V gene lookup returns CDR1 LNHDA and CDR2 SQIVND (reference sequence). With 8 bases removed from V and 8 bases from J, the gap between germline ends came to 24 bases. Here the CDR3 reads CASDTSGHGPFGYTF. In DNA form, the CDR3 reads TGTGCCAGTGATACCTCCGGACACGGGCCCTTCGGCTACACCTTC.

The rearrangement uses TRBV6-6 and TRBJ2-7, with 9 nucleotides matching TRBD1. Germline loops: CDR1 MNHNY, CDR2 SVGAGI (reference sequence). This CDR3 region has 15 residues. The V gene end was trimmed by 4 bases and the J gene end by 4 bases; junction bases not matched to a gene: 8. The CDR3 protein is CASSSPRDRAYEQYF. The DNA of the CDR3 is TGTGCCAGCAGTTCGCCTCGGGACAGGGCGTACGAGCAGTACTTC.

The chain uses TRBV11-3 and TRBJ2-3, with a possible D match to TRBD1 (6 bases). Deletions cut 4 bases from V and 6 bases from J, with 8 bases between. The CDR3 runs to 12 residues. Germline V gene lookup returns CDR1 SGHNT and CDR2 YENEEA. As DNA, the CDR3 is TGTGCCAGCAGCTACCAGGGGGATACGCAGTATTTT. It specifies CASSYQGDTQYF.